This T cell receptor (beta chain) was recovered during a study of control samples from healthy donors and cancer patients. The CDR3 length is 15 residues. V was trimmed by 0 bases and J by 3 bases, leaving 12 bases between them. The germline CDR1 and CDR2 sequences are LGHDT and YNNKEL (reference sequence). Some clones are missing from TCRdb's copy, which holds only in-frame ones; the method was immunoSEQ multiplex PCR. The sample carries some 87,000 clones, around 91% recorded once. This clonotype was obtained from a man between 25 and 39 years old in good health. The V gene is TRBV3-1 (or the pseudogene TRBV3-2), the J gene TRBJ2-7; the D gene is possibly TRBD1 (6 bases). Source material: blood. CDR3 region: CASSQDQGHLYEQYF. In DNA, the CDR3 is TGTGCCAGCAGCCAAGATCAGGGACACCTCTACGAGCAGTACTTC.